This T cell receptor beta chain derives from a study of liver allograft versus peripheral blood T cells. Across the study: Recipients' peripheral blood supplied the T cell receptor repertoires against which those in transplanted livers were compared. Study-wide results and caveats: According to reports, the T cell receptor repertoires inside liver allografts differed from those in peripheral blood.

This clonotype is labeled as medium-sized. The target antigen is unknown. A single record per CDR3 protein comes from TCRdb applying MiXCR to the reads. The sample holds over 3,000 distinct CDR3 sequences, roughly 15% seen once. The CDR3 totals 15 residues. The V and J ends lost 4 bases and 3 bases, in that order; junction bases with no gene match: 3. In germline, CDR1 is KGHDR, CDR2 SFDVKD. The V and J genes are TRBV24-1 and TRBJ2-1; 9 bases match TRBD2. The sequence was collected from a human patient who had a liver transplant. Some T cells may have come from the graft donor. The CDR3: CATSDRSGGYNEQFF. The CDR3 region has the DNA TGTGCCACCAGTGACCGTAGCGGGGGCTACAATGAGCAGTTCTTC.